The rows below give T cell receptor beta chains drawn from one sample of a study of cytomegalovirus exposure and HLA in healthy donors. Assay used: immunoSEQ multiplex PCR; TCRdb lists only in-frame clones, some missing. This table holds 90,000 to 95,000 clones, over 75% found once. Sequences were obtained from PBMCs. These receptors were obtained from a girl under 10 years old in good health and CMV-seropositive. CDR3s include the opening cysteine and the closing phenylalanine or tryptophan.

TRBJ1-3	TRBV30	CAWRTDLEWNTIYF
TRBJ2-5	TRBV10-3	CAISGGGTETQYF
TRBJ1-1	TRBV7-9	CASSFGGNTEAFF
TRBJ1-1	TRBV10-3	CATRQGMNTEAFF
TRBJ2-7	TRBV19	CASKGGGSSYEQYF
TRBJ1-6	TRBV30	CAWSRSKDSNSPLHF
TRBJ2-3	TRBV6-4	CASSRGRTDTQYF
TRBJ2-5	TRBV7-8	CASSPPGRAETQYF
TRBJ2-1	TRBV25-1	CASSVTGSYNEQFF
TRBJ2-7	TRBV10-3	CAISESGLAGDYEQYF
TRBJ2-2	TRBV2	CASSDKTVYTGELFF
TRBJ2-7	TRBV7-9	CASSPRPPLAGGSYEQYF
TRBJ1-4	TRBV5-1	CASSLGSPDEKLFF
TRBJ1-1	TRBV11-2	CASSLGQNTEAFF
TRBJ1-6	TRBV4-1	CASSQGGDYSPLHF
TRBJ2-2	TRBV27	CASGGRSGELFF
TRBJ2-7	TRBV11-3	CASSLGRSSNEQYF
TRBJ2-5	TRBV9	CASSVGLMQETQYF
TRBJ2-5	TRBV25-1	CASSGTTLAAYQETQYF
TRBJ2-2	TRBV28	CASSSTTGPTGELFF
TRBJ2-7	TRBV13	CASSLLPQTSGNSEQYF
TRBJ2-2	TRBV14	CASSQTGGTGELFF
TRBJ1-5	TRBV19	CASSYGQGNNQPQHF
TRBJ1-4	TRBV30	CAWSPGGEKLFF
TRBJ1-5	TRBV28	CASSPPNQPQHF
TRBJ2-7	TRBV6-1	CASVGQPNYEQYF
TRBJ1-5	TRBV10-3	CAIGEQRNQPQHF
TRBJ1-4	TRBV9	CASSLQGAEDEKLFF
TRBJ1-4	TRBV9	CASSPGQSNEKLFF
TRBJ2-1	TRBV5-1	CASSSELLIDNEQFF
TRBJ2-2	TRBV5-1	CASSSTGLAASNTGELFF
TRBJ2-3	TRBV9	CASSVEGVGTDTQYF
TRBJ2-6	TRBV27	CASIGAGANVLTF
TRBJ2-1	TRBV7-9	CASSPRPGGHNEQFF
TRBJ2-1	TRBV6-1	CASSGTKYNEQFF
TRBJ2-2	TRBV10-3	CAISESGLAGESVFF
TRBJ2-1	TRBV10-3	CAISRDYNEQFF
TRBJ1-6	TRBV6-5	CASSYRGAQHSPLHF
TRBJ2-5	TRBV4-1	CASSQVGAGVPYQETQYF
TRBJ2-3	TRBV4-1	CASSQVGGLDTQYF
TRBJ2-7	TRBV10-2	CASSGTSRYEQYF
TRBJ2-4	TRBV27	CASGAGGRKLIQYF
TRBJ2-7	TRBV10-2	CASKPGTGAEQYF
TRBJ2-1	TRBV28	CASSASINEQFF
TRBJ1-2	TRBV30	CAWSVGEKGGGYTF
TRBJ2-7	TRBV5-1	CASSLQGAHEQYF
TRBJ2-1	TRBV7-9	CASRPPGTAYNEQFF
TRBJ1-1	TRBV6-5	CASTTQTGDTEAFF
TRBJ2-7	TRBV21-1	CAIRLAGEQYF
TRBJ2-7	TRBV5-4	CASSLDRAYEQYF
TRBJ2-2	TRBV28	CASSSPTATNTGELFF
TRBJ1-2	TRBV27	CASSLDSLNYGYTF
TRBJ1-2	TRBV11-2	CASSHPGTGDGYTF
TRBJ1-1	TRBV19	CASSMMGQGNTEAFF
TRBJ1-2	TRBV27	CASSFRQGAYYGYTF
TRBJ1-1	TRBV5-1	CASSPTRGLPTEAFF
TRBJ1-3	TRBV6-5	CASWGGGVGRNTIYF
TRBJ2-7	TRBV5-4	CASSRGGHGDDEQYF
TRBJ2-7	TRBV10-2	CASSFTYYEQYF
TRBJ1-1	TRBV6-5	CASSYTRQGRGTEAFF